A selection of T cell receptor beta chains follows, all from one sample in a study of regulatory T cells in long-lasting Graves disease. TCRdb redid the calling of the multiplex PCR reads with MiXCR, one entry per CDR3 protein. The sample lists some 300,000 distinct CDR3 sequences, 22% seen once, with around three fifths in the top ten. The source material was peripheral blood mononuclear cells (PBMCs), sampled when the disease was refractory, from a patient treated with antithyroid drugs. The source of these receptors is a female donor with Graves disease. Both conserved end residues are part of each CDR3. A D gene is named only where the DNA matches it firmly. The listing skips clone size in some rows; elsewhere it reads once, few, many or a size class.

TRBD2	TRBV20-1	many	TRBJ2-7	CSAREGLADSYEQYF	TGCAGTGCTAGAGAGGGACTAGCGGACTCCTACGAGCAGTACTTC
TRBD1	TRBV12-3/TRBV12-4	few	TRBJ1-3	CASSPQGGEGNTIYF	TGTGCCAGCAGTCCCCAGGGGGGAGAAGGAAACACCATATATTTT
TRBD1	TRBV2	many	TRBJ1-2	CASSPGGRGYGYTF	TGTGCCAGCAGCCCAGGGGGCAGGGGCTATGGCTACACCTTC
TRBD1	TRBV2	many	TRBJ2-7	CASGTGNSYEQYF	TGTGCCAGCGGGACAGGAAACTCCTACGAGCAGTACTTC
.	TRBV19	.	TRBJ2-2	CASSMGDTGELFF	TGTGCCAGTAGTATGGGGGACACCGGGGAGCTGTTTTTT
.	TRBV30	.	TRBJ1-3	CAWTSVAGNTIYF	TGTGCCTGGACTTCAGTGGCAGGAAACACCATATATTTT
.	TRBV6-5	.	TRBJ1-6	CASSYEGTLNSPLHF	TGTGCCAGCAGTTATGAGGGGACCCTTAATTCACCCCTCCACTTT
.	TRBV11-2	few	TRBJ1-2	CASSLESGAGYTF	TGTGCCAGCAGCTTAGAGTCGGGGGCTGGCTACACCTTC
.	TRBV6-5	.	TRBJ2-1	CASSYGVGIREGEQFF	TGTGCCAGCAGTTACGGGGTAGGGATCAGAGAGGGTGAGCAGTTCTTC
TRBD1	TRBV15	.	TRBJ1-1	CATSSTGGPEAFF	TGTGCCACCAGCAGTACAGGGGGGCCTGAAGCTTTCTTT
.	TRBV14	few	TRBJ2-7	CASSQSSLQEQYF	TGTGCCAGCAGCCAATCCAGCCTCCAGGAGCAGTACTTC
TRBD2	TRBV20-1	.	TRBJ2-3	CSAPLPGAGGDTQYF	TGCAGTGCCCCTCTACCCGGGGCGGGAGGAGATACGCAGTATTTT
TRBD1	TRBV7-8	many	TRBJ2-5	CASSWTGYETQYF	TGTGCCAGCAGCTGGACAGGGTATGAGACCCAGTACTTC
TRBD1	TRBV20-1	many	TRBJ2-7	CSADRAYEQYF	TGCAGTGCCGACAGGGCCTACGAGCAGTACTTC
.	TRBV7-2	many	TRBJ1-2	CASSFDGGNYGYTF	TGTGCCAGCAGCTTTGATGGGGGAAACTATGGCTACACCTTC
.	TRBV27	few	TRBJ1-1	CASSRRPGTEAFF	TGTGCCAGCAGCCGACGCCCCGGGACAGAAGCTTTCTTT
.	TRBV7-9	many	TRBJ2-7	CASTPPSGPDYYEQYF	TGTGCCAGCACCCCGCCCTCCGGGCCGGATTACTACGAGCAGTACTTC
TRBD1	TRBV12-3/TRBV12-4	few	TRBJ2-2	CASRPGTGVAYTGELFF	TGTGCCAGCAGACCCGGGACAGGGGTGGCGTACACCGGGGAGCTGTTTTTT
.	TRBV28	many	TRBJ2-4	CASSFPRAIGAKNIQYF	TGTGCCAGCAGTTTCCCTCGAGCTATCGGAGCCAAAAACATTCAGTACTTC
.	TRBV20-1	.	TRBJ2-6	CSANSDGPSGANVLTF	TGCAGTGCTAATTCGGACGGACCCTCTGGGGCCAACGTCCTGACTTTC
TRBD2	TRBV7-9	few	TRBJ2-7	CASRDSGVQEQYF	TGTGCCAGCAGGGATAGCGGGGTGCAGGAGCAGTACTTC
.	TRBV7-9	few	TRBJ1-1	CASSLGRGDTEAFF	TGTGCCAGCAGCTTAGGAAGGGGGGACACTGAAGCTTTCTTT
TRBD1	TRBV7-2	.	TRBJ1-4	CASSWATGGRKLFF	TGTGCCAGCAGCTGGGCGACAGGGGGGAGAAAACTGTTTTTT
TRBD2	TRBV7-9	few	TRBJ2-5	CASSSGGDWLQETQYF	TGTGCCAGCAGCTCCGGGGGGGACTGGCTCCAAGAGACCCAGTACTTC
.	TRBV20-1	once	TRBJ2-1	CSARVGRSSYNEQFF	TGCAGTGCTAGAGTGGGGAGGAGCTCCTACAATGAGCAGTTCTTC
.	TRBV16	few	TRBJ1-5	CASSQSNQPQHF	TGTGCCAGCAGCCAATCCAATCAGCCCCAGCATTTT
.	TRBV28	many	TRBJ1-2	CASKTGGTNYGYTF	TGTGCCAGCAAAACCGGGGGAACTAACTATGGCTACACCTTC
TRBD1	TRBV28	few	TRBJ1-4	CASSLAGGGYGKLFF	TGTGCCAGCAGTTTGGCAGGGGGCGGGTACGGAAAACTGTTTTTT
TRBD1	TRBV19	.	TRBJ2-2	CASRQGLHGELFF	TGTGCCAGCAGACAGGGGTTACACGGGGAGCTGTTTTTT
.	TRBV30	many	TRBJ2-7	CAWSEGNEQYF	TGTGCCTGGAGTGAAGGGAACGAGCAGTACTTC
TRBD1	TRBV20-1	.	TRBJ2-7	CSASKGTASYEQYF	TGCAGTGCTTCCAAGGGGACAGCCTCCTACGAGCAGTACTTC
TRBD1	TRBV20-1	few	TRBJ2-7	CSAVTPGTGDEQYF	TGCAGTGCAGTCACCCCCGGGACAGGGGACGAGCAGTACTTC
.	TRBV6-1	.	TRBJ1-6	CASRRLDSTPLHF	TGTGCCAGCAGACGCCTCGACAGTACACCCCTCCACTTT
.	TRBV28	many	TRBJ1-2	CASSRIDRSYGYTF	TGTGCCAGCAGTCGCATAGACAGGAGTTATGGCTACACCTTC
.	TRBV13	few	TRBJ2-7	CASSEARSVSYEQYF	TGTGCCAGCAGCGAAGCCCGGAGCGTCTCCTACGAGCAGTACTTC
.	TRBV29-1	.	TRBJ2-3	CSVGGGGQGTDTQYF	TGCAGCGTTGGTGGAGGTGGGCAAGGCACAGATACGCAGTATTTT
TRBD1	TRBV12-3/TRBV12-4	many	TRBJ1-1	CASSHGTVNTEAFF	TGTGCCAGCAGCCACGGGACAGTCAACACTGAAGCTTTCTTT
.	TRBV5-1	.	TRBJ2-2	CASSLTGWKVGTGELFF	TGCGCCAGCAGCTTGACAGGGTGGAAGGTTGGCACCGGGGAGCTGTTTTTT
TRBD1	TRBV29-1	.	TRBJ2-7	CSAWDRTDYEQYF	TGCAGCGCCTGGGACAGAACCGACTACGAGCAGTACTTC
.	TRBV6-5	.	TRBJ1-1	CASSSRAGVNTEAFF	TGTGCCAGCAGTTCAAGGGCGGGGGTGAACACTGAAGCTTTCTTT
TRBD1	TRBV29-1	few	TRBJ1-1	CSARSGTGGPNTEAFF	TGCAGCGCCCGTTCCGGGACAGGGGGCCCGAACACTGAAGCTTTCTTT
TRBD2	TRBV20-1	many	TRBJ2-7	CSATRRTSPLSSYEQYF	TGCAGTGCTACAAGACGGACTAGCCCGTTAAGCTCCTACGAGCAGTACTTC
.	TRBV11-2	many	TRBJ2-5	CASSFALPRETQYF	TGTGCCAGCAGCTTCGCCCTCCCCCGGGAGACCCAGTACTTC
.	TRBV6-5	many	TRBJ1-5	CASSSGQTGRGQPQHF	TGTGCCAGCAGTTCAGGGCAGACCGGACGGGGTCAGCCCCAGCATTTT
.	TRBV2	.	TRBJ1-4	CASSITGRTNEKLFF	TGTGCCAGCAGTATTACAGGGCGGACTAATGAAAAACTGTTTTTT
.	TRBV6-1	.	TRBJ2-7	CASKDTLGQYEQYF	TGTGCCAGCAAAGACACTTTAGGACAATACGAGCAGTACTTC
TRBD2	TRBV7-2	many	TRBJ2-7	CASSQSSGNYEQYF	TGTGCCAGCAGCCAAAGCAGCGGGAACTACGAGCAGTACTTC
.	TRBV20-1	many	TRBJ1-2	CSAVEGDRDLYGYTF	TGCAGTGCTGTGGAGGGGGACCGGGACCTCTATGGCTACACCTTC
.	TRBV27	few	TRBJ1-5	CASSVIKGENQPQHF	TGTGCCAGCAGTGTAATAAAAGGGGAAAATCAGCCCCAGCATTTT
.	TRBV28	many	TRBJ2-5	CASSGGAGPQETQYF	TGTGCCAGCAGTGGGGGAGCAGGGCCTCAAGAGACCCAGTACTTC
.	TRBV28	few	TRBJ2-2	CASRYIGELFF	TGTGCCAGCCGATATATTGGGGAGCTGTTTTTT
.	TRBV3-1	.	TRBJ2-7	CASSQSGGLAIYEQYF	TGTGCCAGCAGCCAATCTGGGGGACTGGCAATCTACGAGCAGTACTTC
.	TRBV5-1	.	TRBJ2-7	CASRFDTYEQYF	TGCGCCAGCAGGTTCGATACCTACGAGCAGTACTTC